Reported below is one TCR beta chain. This entry is derived from a study of blood T cell repertoires in COVID-19. In the study overall: T cells, B-cell-depleted T cells, or PBMCs provided the cDNA or gDNA that served as material.

CDR1 SGHRS and CDR2 YFSETQ come from the germline V gene. There are 14 residues in the CDR3. V lost 7 bases and J 4 bases, leaving 15 bases between the germline ends. As originally analysed: Amplified reference gene primers provided the basis for estimating nucleated cell counts. Data came from immunoSEQ multiplex PCR; TCRdb stores just in-frame clones and leaves some out. V, J and clone size are those of that table, while D and trimming were read from the DNA. The sample has 75,000 to 95,000 clones; around four fifths are singletons. What was sequenced was peripheral blood. This receptor was taken from a man of 80 years or more with active or convalescent COVID-19. This rearrangement joins TRBV5-1 to TRBJ2-1, with D tentatively TRBD1 (6 bases). CDR3 protein: CASRGTTEYNEQFF. The DNA for the CDR3 is TGCGCCAGCCGAGGGACAACGGAGTACAATGAGCAGTTCTTC. The entire variable domain, with the rest obtained from reference TRBV5-1 and TRBJ2-1, is as follows: KAGVTQTPRYLIKTRGQQVTLSCSPISGHRSVSWYQQTPGQGLQFLFEYFSETQRNKGNFPGRFSGRQFSNSRSEMNVSTLELGDSALYLCASRGTTEYNEQFFGPGTRLTVL.